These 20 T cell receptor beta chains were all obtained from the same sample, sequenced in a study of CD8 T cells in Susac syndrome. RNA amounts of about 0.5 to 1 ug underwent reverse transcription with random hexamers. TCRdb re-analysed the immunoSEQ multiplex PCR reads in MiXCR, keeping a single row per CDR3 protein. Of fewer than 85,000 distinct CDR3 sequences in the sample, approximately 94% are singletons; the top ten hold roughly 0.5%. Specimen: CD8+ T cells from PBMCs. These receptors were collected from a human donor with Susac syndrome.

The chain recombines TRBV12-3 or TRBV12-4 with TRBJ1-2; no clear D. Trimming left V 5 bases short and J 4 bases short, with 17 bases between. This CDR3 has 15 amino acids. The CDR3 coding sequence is TGTGCCAGCAGTGTCTCGGTGGGTTTCGGCTATGGCTACACCTTC. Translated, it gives CASSVSVGFGYGYTF.

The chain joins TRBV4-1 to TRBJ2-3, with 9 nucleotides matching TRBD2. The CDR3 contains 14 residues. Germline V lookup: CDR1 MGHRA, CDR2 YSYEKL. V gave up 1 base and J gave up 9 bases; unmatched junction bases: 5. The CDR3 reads CASSQVRGGETQYF. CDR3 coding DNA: TGCGCCAGCAGCCAAGTGCGGGGGGGGGAAACGCAGTATTTT.

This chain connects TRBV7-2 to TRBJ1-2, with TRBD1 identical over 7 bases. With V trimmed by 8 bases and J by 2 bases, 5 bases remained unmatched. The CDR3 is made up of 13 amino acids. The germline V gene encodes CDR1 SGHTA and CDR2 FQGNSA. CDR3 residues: CASGNRGNYGYTF. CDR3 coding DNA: TGTGCCAGCGGGAACAGGGGAAACTATGGCTACACCTTC.

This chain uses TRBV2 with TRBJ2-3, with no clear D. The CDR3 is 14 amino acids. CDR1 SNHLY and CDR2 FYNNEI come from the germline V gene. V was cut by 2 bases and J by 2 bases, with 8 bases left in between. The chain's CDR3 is CASSENSNTDTQYF. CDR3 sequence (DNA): TGTGCCAGCAGTGAAAACAGTAACACAGATACGCAGTATTTT.

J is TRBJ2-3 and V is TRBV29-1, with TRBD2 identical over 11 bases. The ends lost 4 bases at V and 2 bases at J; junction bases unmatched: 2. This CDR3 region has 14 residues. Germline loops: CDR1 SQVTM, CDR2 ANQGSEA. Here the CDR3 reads CSVGLAGLTDTQYF. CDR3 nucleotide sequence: TGCAGCGTTGGACTAGCGGGGCTCACAGATACGCAGTATTTT.

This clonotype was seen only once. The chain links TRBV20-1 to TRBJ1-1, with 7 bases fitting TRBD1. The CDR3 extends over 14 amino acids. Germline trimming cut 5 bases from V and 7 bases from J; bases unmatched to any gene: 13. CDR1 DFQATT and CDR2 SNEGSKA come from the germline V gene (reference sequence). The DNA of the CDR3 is TGCAGTGCTCCAACTCGGACAGGCAGTGGTGAAGCTTTCTTT. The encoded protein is CSAPTRTGSGEAFF.

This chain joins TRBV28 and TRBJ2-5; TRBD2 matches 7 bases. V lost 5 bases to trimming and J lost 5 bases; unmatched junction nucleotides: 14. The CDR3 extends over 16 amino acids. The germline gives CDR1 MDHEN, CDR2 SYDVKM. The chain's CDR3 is CASSPYSGRSGETQYF. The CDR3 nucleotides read TGTGCCAGCAGTCCTTATAGCGGGCGGTCCGGGGAGACCCAGTACTTC.

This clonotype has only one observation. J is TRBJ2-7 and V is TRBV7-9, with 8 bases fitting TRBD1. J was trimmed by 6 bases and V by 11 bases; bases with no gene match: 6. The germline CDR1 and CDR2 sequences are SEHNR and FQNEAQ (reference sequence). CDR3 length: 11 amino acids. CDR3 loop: CAGQGPVEQYF. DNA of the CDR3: TGTGCCGGACAGGGTCCGGTCGAGCAGTACTTC.

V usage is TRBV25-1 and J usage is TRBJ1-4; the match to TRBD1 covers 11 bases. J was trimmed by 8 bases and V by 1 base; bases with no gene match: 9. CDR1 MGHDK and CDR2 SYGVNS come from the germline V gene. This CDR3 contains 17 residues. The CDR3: CASSEFPDRGPQEKLFF. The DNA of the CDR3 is TGTGCCAGCAGTGAATTCCCGGACAGGGGGCCGCAGGAAAAACTGTTTTTT.

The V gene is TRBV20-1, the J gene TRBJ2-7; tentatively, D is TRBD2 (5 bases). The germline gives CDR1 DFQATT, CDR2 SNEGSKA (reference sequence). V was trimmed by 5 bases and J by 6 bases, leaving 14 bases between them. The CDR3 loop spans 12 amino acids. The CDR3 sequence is CSARGPDTEQYF. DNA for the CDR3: TGCAGTGCTCGCGGGCCAGACACCGAGCAGTACTTC.

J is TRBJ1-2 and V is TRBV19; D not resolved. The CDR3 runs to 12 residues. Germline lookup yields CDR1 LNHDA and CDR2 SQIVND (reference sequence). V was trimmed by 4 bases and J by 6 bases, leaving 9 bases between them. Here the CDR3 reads CASSTGGDGYTF. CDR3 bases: TGTGCCAGTAGTACAGGAGGAGATGGCTACACCTTC.

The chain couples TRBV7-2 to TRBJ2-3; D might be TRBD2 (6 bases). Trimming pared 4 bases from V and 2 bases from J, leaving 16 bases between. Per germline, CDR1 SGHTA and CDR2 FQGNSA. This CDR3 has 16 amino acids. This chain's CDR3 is CASSSNPGLVTDTQYF. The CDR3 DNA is TGTGCCAGCAGCTCTAACCCGGGACTCGTCACAGATACGCAGTATTTT.

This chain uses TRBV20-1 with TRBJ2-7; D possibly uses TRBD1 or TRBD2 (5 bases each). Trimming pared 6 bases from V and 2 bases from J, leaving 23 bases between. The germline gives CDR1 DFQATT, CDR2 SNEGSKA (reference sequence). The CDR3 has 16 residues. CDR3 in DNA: TGCAGTGCACCTCTTCTCCGGGACGGTCGACCCTACGAGCAGTACTTC. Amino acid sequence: CSAPLLRDGRPYEQYF.

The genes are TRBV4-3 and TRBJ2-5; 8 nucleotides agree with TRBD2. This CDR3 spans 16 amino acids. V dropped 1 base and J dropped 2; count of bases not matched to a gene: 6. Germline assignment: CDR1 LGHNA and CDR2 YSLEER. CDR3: CASSQAPAGAQETQYF. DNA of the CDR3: TGCGCCAGCAGCCAAGCGCCAGCGGGGGCTCAAGAGACCCAGTACTTC.

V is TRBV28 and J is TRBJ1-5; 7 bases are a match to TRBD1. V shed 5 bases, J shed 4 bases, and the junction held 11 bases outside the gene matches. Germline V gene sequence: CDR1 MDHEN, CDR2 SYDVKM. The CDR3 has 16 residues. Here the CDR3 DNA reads TGTGCCAGCAGTCTTATCCTGACAGGGTGGAATCAGCCCCAGCATTTT. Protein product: CASSLILTGWNQPQHF.

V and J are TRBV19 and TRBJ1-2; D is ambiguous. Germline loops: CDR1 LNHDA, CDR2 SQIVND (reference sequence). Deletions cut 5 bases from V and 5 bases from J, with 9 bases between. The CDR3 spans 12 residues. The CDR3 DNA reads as TGTGCCAGTAGTGCAGATATGTATGGCTACACCTTC. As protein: CASSADMYGYTF.

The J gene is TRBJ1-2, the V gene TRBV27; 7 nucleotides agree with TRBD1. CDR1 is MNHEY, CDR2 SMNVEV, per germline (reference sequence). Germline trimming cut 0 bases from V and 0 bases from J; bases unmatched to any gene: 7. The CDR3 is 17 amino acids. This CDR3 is CASSLSGTDSSNYGYTF. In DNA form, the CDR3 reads TGTGCCAGCAGTTTATCCGGGACAGACTCCTCTAACTATGGCTACACCTTC.

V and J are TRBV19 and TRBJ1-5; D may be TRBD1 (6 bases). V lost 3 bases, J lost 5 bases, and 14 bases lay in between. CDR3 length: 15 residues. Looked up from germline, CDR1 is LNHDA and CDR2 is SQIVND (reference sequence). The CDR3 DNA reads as TGTGCCAGTAGTATTCTAAGGGACAAGGATCAGCCCCAGCATTTT. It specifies CASSILRDKDQPQHF.

In nucleotides, the CDR3 is TGTGCCAGCAGCTCCAGACTAGTACGCACCGGGGAGCTGTTTTTT. Its protein product is CASSSRLVRTGELFF. The chain has TRBV7-9 and TRBJ2-2, with a tentative D call TRBD2 (6 bases). Germline CDR1 and CDR2: SEHNR and FQNEAQ (reference sequence). V was pared by 4 bases and J by 4 bases, with 13 bases between. The CDR3 sequence is 15 residues long. The full variable domain, in which reference TRBV7-9 and TRBJ2-2 provide the parts outside the CDR3, is DTGVSQNPRHKITKRGQNVTFRCDPISEHNRLYWYRQTLGQGPEFLTYFQNEAQLEKSRLLSDRFSAERPKGSFSTLEIQRTEQGDSAMYLCASSSRLVRTGELFFGEGSRLTVL.

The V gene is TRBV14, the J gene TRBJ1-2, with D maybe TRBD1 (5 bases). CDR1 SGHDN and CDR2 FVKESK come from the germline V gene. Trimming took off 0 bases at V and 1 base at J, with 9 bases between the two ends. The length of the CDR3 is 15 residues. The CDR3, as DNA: TGTGCCAGCAGCCAAGATTTGGGGGTTAACTATGGCTACACCTTC. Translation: CASSQDLGVNYGYTF.